The clone carrying this T cell receptor beta chain was counted at least ten times. Unique molecular identifiers were incorporated into the prepared TCRbeta library. In TCRdb, the PCR reads were re-called with MiXCR into one record per CDR3 protein. The sample has about 97,000 distinct CDR3 sequences, 7.5% to 9% seen once. This sample is drawn from a study of T-cell reconstitution after alpha-beta-depleted transplantation in children. The CDR3 runs to 14 residues. V was shortened by 4 bases and J by 2 bases, with 9 bases between the two germline ends. Germline CDR1 reads ENHRY; CDR2 reads SYGVKD. This receptor was obtained from a boy under 10 years old with acute lymphoblastic leukemia, due to receive a stem cell transplant. The sequencing here drew on PBMCs, taken before TCRalphabeta/CD19-depleted stem cell transplant. This sequence joins TRBV10-3 and TRBJ2-1; D might be TRBD2 (6 bases). The CDR3 sequence is CAISGRAPYNEQFF. CDR3 DNA sequence: TGTGCCATCAGTGGGAGGGCCCCCTACAATGAGCAGTTCTTC.